This T cell receptor (beta chain) appears in the sequencing data of a study of cytomegalovirus exposure and HLA in healthy donors. The CDR3 consists of 16 residues. CDR1 is MNHEY, CDR2 SMNVEV, per germline (reference sequence). Trimming took off 4 bases at V and 5 bases at J, with 17 bases between the two ends. A multiplex PCR was run with 60 Vbeta primers and 13 Jbeta primers. Clones were sequenced by immunoSEQ multiplex PCR, and TCRdb holds only the in-frame ones, with some missing. This sample yields about 130,000 clones, of which roughly 83% are seen a single time; 1% to 1.5% belongs to the top ten.

V usage is TRBV27 and J usage is TRBJ1-4; D uncertain. The sequence was collected from a girl aged 2 to 10 in good health and CMV-seronegative. Material: PBMCs. The DNA for the CDR3 is TGTGCCAGCAGTTCCCTATTGATTTTGGGCAATGAAAAACTGTTTTTT. Protein: CASSSLLILGNEKLFF.